Sequencing of this T cell receptor beta chain was carried out in a study of Ad26.COV2.S vaccination and SARS-CoV-2 variants (TCRdb year 2021). For the study in its entirety: Donors in the vaccine arm were drawn from COV1001, a phase I-IIa trial of Ad26.COV2.S in healthy adults that was multicentre, randomized, double-blind and placebo-controlled. Dosing of Ad26.COV2.S was intramuscular, at either 5x10^10 or 1x10^11 viral particles, delivered as one shot or as two shots spaced 56 days apart. TCRbeta repertoire sequencing served as the tool for gauging how specific and how broad the SARS-CoV-2-reactive T cell receptors were following Ad26.COV2.S vaccination. The TCR-sequenced set comprised approximately 32 samples: some 19 Ad26.COV2.S vaccine recipients, 5 placebo recipients and 8 SARS-CoV-2 convalescent individuals. Trial participants were randomized into five groups of five: low-dose or high-dose Ad26.COV2.S given once or twice, or placebo on both occasions. Throughout the experiments and outcome assessment, investigators stayed blinded to trial group allocation. Overall study outcomes, separate from this receptor: Vaccine and placebo recipients had similar non-spike TCR breadth, a finding consistent with the vaccine containing only spike. After vaccination, spike-specific CD8+ and CD4+ T cell responses were reported to show substantial breadth. The study was not powered to compare responses between vaccine doses or regimens. Higher spike-specific TCR breadth was observed in Ad26.COV2.S recipients than in placebo recipients (P = 0.0014). According to the authors, total T cell responses may have been underestimated by the TCR breadth and depth analyses.

Read against the paper, the sample's treatment or condition label means: around 19 received Ad26.COV2.S at low or high dose, single or two shots; about 5 received placebo; per-sample allocation not given. Repertoires of vaccine and placebo recipients were sequenced from samples taken on day 63 after the first injection. Between 29 July and 7 August 2020, Cohort 1b enrolled around 25 adults aged 18-55 years at one site in Boston, USA. Ad26.COV2.S consisted of a replication-incompetent adenovirus type 26 vector by which a prefusion-stabilized SARS-CoV-2 spike protein from the original Wuhan strain was expressed. CDR1 and CDR2 were assigned from the germline V gene as LGHNA and YNFKEQ. V ends up 1 base short and J 4 bases short, with an unmatched junction base count of 2. There are 15 amino acids in the CDR3, from cysteine to phenylalanine inclusive. CDR3 DNA is the only sequence kept; it has 45 bases, read in frame from the first base.

As regards this clone: The antigen it binds to is not known. Per-nucleotide qualities are absent, and no much larger clonotype sits a single base away.

The immunoSEQ Assay was the method used to sequence TCRbeta CDR3 regions. After extraction, genomic DNA underwent amplification by bias-controlled multiplex PCR, followed by high-throughput sequencing. The original pipeline was this. To quantify the absolute abundance of each unique TCRbeta CDR3 region, sequences were collapsed and filtered. T cell fraction was estimated by normalizing TCRbeta template counts to usable DNA, which was measured by amplifying reference genes present in all nucleated cells. Repertoire TCRs were annotated as SARS-CoV-2-specific by exact matching of V gene, CDR3 amino acid sequence and J gene to a known reactive TCR set. The reference SARS-CoV-2 TCR set was derived from MIRA and filtered for enrichment in COVID-19-positive ImmuneCODE repertoires, a step that removed public or cross-reactive TCRs. Using the MIRA antigens, annotated TCRs were further analysed by specific ORF or by position within an ORF. Breadth was defined as annotated unique rearrangements over total unique productive rearrangements; depth was the summed frequency of those rearrangements. Two-sided Wilcoxon rank-sum tests were applied when comparing TCR breadth between groups. TCRdb retrieved this table from immuneACCESS and kept in-frame rearrangements only. Not all clones are present; in checked studies, unresolved V genes account for under half, and no reason is known for the remainder. V, J and clone size are taken as reported in that table, and D and trimming were inferred from the DNA itself. This sample is represented by about 350,000 clones; roughly 85% of them were singletons. Roughly 3.5% of the sample goes to the ten largest clones.

The TCR comes from a person between 18 and 60 years old who received the Ad26.COV2.S COVID-19 vaccine or a placebo. The chain couples TRBV4-2 to TRBJ1-3; 9 nucleotides in the junction match TRBD1. The sequencing here drew on peripheral blood, taken in a trial of Ad26.COV2.S vaccine versus placebo. The bases are TGTGCCAGCAGCCAAGCGGGGACAGGGGGAAACACCATATATTTT. This yields the protein CASSQAGTGGNTIYF.